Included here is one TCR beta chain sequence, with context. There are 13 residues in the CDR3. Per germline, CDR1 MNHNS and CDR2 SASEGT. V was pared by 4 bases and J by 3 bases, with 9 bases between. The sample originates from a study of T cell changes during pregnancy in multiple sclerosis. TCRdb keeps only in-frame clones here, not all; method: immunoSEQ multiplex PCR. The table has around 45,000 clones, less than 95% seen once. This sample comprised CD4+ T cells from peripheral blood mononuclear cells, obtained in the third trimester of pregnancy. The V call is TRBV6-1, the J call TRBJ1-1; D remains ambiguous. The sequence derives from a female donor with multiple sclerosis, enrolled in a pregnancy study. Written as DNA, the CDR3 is TGTGCCAGCAGTGGAGAGGGTTACACTGAAGCTTTCTTT. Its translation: CASSGEGYTEAFF.